Here is one T cell receptor (beta chain) with its context. An input of about 0.45 to 1 ug of RNA was subjected to reverse transcription using random hexamers. TCRdb processed the immunoSEQ multiplex PCR reads anew with MiXCR; each CDR3 protein has one entry. The table records 150,000 to 200,000 distinct CDR3 sequences, roughly 91% of them present only once. Trimming stripped 4 bases from V and 6 bases from J, with 13 bases between. The CDR3 consists of 14 residues. Germline V gene data show CDR1 as KGHDR and CDR2 as SFDVKD. This record comes from a study of CD8 T cells in Susac syndrome. Negative isolation was used for CD8+ and CD4+ T cells, and FACS enrichment was applied to TEMRA cells.

The rearrangement joins TRBV24-1 to TRBJ2-3, with D possibly called TRBD1 or TRBD2 (5 bases each). The specimen sequenced was CD4+ T cells from PBMCs. The receptor was derived from a human donor with Susac syndrome. CDR3 DNA: TGTGCCACCAGTGAACCGGGGCCCGTGGATACGCAGTATTTT. Its translation is CATSEPGPVDTQYF.